This T cell receptor beta chain comes out of a study of blood T cell repertoires in COVID-19. About the study: There were acute and convalescent COVID-19 samples, and they came from the United States, Italy and Spain.

V was pared by 2 bases and J by 6 bases, with 10 bases of the junction left unmatched. This CDR3 contains 15 residues. Germline V gene sequence: CDR1 LGHNA, CDR2 YNFKEQ. Study processing details: Quantification of nucleated cells was approximated via reference gene primer amplification. The table came from immunoSEQ multiplex PCR; TCRdb's copy has only in-frame clones and leaves some out. The V and J calls and clone size are taken from that table; D and trimming were inferred from the DNA. The data hold 200,000 to 300,000 clones, with 70% to 90% observed a single time. This clonotype originated in a human donor in a cohort sampled during active COVID-19. The chain couples TRBV4-2 to TRBJ2-7; 7 bases are shared with TRBD1. Sequencing was carried out using peripheral blood. CDR3: CASSQTGERSGEQYF. The CDR3 coding sequence is TGTGCCAGCAGCCAAACAGGGGAGAGGAGCGGCGAGCAGTACTTC.